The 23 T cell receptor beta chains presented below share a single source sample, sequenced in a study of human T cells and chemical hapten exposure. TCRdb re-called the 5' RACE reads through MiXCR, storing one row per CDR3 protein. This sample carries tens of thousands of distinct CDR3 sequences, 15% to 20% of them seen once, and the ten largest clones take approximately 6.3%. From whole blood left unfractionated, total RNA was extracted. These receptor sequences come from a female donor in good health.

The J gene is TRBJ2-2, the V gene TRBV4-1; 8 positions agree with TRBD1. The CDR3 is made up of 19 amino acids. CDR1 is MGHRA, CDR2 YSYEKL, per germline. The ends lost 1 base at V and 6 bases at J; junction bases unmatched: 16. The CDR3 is CASSQVFPRTGIFAGELFF. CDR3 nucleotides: TGCGCCAGCAGCCAAGTCTTTCCACGGACAGGGATCTTCGCCGGGGAGCTGTTTTTT.

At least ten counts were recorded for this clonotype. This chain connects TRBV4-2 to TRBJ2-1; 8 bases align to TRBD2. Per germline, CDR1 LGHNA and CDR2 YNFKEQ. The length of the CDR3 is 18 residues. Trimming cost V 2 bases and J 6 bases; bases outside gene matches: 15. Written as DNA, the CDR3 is TGTGCCAGCAGCCAAAACTCCCAGACTAGCGTTTTGCCCAATGAGCAGTTCTTC. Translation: CASSQNSQTSVLPNEQFF.

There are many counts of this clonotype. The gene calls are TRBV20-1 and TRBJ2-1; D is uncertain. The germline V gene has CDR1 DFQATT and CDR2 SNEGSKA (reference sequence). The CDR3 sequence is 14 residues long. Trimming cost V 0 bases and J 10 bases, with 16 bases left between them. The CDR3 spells CSARDLTGSREQFF. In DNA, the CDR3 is TGCAGTGCTAGAGATCTAACGGGTTCGAGGGAGCAGTTCTTC.

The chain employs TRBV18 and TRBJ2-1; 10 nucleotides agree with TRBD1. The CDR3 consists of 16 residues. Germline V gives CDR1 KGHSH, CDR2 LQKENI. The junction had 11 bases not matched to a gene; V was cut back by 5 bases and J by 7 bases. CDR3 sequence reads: CASSSRDRGSSNEQFF. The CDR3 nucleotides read TGTGCCAGCTCATCCCGGGACAGGGGATCGAGTAATGAGCAGTTCTTC.

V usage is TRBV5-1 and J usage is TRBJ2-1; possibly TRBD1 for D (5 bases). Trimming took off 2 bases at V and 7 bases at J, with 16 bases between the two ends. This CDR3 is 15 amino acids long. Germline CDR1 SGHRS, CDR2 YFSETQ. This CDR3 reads CASSLRGGPPNEQFF. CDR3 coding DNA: TGCGCCAGCAGCTTAAGGGGCGGTCCACCGAATGAGCAGTTCTTC.

DNA for the CDR3: TGCAGTGCTAGTTTACGCCTAGCTGATTACAATGAGCAGTTCTTC. Protein: CSASLRLADYNEQFF. The chain carries TRBV20-1 and TRBJ2-1; TRBD2 might be the D (5 bases). Germline V lookup: CDR1 DFQATT, CDR2 SNEGSKA (reference sequence). This CDR3 is built from 15 residues. Trimming took 3 bases from V and 4 from J, leaving 16 bases between them.

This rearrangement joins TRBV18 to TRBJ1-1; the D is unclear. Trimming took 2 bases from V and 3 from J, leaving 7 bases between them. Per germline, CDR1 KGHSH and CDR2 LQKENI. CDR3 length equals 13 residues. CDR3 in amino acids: CASSPAIDTEAFF. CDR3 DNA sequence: TGTGCCAGCTCACCAGCGATTGACACTGAAGCTTTCTTT.

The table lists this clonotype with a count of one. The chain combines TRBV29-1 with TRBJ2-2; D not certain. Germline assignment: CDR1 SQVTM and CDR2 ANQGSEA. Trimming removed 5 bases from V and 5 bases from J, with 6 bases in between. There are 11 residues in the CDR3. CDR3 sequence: CSVRWTGELFF. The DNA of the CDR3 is TGCAGCGTTCGTTGGACCGGGGAGCTGTTTTTT.

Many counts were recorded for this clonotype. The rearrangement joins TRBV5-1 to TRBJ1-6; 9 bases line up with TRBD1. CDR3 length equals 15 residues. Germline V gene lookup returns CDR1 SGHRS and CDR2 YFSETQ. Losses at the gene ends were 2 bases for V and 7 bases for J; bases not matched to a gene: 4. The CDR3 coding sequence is TGCGCCAGCAGCTTCCGGGACAGGGAGAATTCACCCCTCCACTTT. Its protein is CASSFRDRENSPLHF.

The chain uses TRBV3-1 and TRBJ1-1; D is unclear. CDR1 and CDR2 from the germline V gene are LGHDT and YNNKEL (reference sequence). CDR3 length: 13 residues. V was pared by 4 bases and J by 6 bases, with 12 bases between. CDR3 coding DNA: TGTGCCAGCAGCCGAACTCAAGGGTCTGAAGCTTTCTTT. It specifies CASSRTQGSEAFF.

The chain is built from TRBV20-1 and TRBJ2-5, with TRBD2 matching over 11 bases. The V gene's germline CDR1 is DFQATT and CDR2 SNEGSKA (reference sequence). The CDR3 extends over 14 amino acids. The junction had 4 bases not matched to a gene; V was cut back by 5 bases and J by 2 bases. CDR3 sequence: CSASGLAVQETQYF. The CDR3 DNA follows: TGCAGTGCTTCGGGACTAGCGGTACAAGAGACCCAGTACTTC.

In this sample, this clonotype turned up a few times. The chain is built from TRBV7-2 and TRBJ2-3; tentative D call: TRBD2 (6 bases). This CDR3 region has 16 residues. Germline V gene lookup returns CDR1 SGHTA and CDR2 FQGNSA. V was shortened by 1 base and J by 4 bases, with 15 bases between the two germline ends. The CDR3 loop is CASSLVGGPIADTQYF. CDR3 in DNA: TGTGCCAGCAGCTTAGTAGGAGGGCCTATAGCAGATACGCAGTATTTT.

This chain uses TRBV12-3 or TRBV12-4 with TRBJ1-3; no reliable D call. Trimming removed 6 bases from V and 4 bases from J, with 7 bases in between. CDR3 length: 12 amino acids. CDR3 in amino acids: CASRPGGNTIYF. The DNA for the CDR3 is TGTGCCAGCAGACCCGGAGGAAACACCATATATTTT.

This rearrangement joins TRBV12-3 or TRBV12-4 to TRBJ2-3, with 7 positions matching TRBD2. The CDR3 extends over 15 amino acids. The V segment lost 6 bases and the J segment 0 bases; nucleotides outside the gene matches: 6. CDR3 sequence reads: CASSYSGSSTDTQYF. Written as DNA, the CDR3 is TGTGCCAGCAGCTATAGCGGGTCTAGCACAGATACGCAGTATTTT.

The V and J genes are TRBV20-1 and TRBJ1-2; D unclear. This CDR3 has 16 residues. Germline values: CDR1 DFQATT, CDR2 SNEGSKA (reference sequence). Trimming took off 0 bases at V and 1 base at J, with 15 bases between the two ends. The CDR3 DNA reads TGCAGTGCTAGAGATCAACAGCGCATAAATAACTATGGCTACACCTTC. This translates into CSARDQQRINNYGYTF.

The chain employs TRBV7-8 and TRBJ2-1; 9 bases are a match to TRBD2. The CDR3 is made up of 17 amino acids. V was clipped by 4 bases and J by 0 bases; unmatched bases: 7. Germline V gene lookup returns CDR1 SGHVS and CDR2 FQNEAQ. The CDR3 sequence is CASSSPLAGYSYNEQFF. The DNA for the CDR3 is TGTGCCAGCAGCTCTCCCCTAGCGGGGTACTCCTACAATGAGCAGTTCTTC.

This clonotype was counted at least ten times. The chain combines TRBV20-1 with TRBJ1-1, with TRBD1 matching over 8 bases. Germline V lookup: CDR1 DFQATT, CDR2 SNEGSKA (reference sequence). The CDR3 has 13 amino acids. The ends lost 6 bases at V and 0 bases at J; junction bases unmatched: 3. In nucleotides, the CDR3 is TGCAGTGCAGACAGGGGTTTGAACACTGAAGCTTTCTTT. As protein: CSADRGLNTEAFF.

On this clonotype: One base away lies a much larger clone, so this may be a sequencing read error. This chain's CDR3 is CSAPPGRLNYGYTF. DNA of the CDR3: TGCAGTGCTCCCCCGGGACGGCTTAACTATGGCTACACCTTC. The chain joins TRBV20-1 to TRBJ1-2; the D gene is possibly TRBD1 (5 bases). Trimming stripped 5 bases from V and 1 base from J, with 14 bases between. Germline V gene data show CDR1 as DFQATT and CDR2 as SNEGSKA (reference sequence). The length of the CDR3 is 14 residues.

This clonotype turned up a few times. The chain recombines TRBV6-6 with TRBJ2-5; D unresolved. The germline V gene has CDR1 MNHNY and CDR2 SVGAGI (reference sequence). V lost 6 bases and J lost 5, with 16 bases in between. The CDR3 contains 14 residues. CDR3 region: CASRQNDGSETQYF. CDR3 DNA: TGTGCCAGCAGACAAAATGACGGGTCGGAGACCCAGTACTTC.

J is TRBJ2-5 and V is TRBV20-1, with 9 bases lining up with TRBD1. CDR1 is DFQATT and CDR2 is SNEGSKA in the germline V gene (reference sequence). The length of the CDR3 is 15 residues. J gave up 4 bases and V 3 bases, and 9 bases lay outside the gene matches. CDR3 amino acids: CSASSGTGRRETQYF. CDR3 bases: TGCAGTGCTAGTTCCGGGACAGGGAGGCGAGAGACCCAGTACTTC.

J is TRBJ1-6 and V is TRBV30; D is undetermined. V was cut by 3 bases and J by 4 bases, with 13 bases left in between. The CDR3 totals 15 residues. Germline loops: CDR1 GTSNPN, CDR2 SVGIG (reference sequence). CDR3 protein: CAWRTPGRYNSPLHF. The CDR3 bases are TGTGCCTGGAGGACCCCAGGACGTTATAATTCACCCCTCCACTTT. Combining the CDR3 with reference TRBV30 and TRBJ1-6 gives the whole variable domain SQTIHQWPATLVQPVGSPLSLECTVEGTSNPNLYWYRQAAGRGLQLLFYSVGIGQISSEVPQNLSASRPQDRQFILSSKKLLLSDSGFYLCAWRTPGRYNSPLHFGNGTRLTVT.

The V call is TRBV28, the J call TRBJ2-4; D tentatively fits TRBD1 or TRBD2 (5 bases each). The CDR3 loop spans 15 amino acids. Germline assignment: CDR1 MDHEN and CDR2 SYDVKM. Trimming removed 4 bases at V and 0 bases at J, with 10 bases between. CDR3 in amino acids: CASSSWDGAKNIQYF. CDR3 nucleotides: TGTGCCAGCAGTTCCTGGGACGGAGCCAAAAACATTCAGTACTTC.

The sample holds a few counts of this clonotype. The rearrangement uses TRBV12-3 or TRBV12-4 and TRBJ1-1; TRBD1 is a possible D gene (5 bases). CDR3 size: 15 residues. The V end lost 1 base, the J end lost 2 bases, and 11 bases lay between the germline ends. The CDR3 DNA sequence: TGTGCCAGCAGTTTAGATGCAGGGCTTAACACTGAAGCTTTCTTT. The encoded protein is CASSLDAGLNTEAFF.